This T cell receptor (beta chain) was identified during a study of T-cell memory formation after mild COVID-19 (dated by TCRdb to the early 2020s). Background for the entire study: TCR sequence clusters from the two donors were found to be largely donor specific. In a couple of donors, T-cell clones that expanded and contracted after mild COVID-19 were followed by sequencing TCRalpha and TCRbeta repertoires longitudinally. Two young, previously healthy adult volunteers, one female and one male, were included in the cohort.

This clonotype was counted many times. The target of this receptor is not known. Qualities for individual bases were not recorded, and no much larger clone is one base off. Instrument on record: Illumina NovaSeq 6000. TCRalpha and TCRbeta cDNA libraries were built by 5'RACE with constant-segment primers, adding sample barcodes and unique molecular identifiers. RNA was extracted from every sample with Trizol reagent. Libraries were amplified in two PCR steps, with a second sample barcode and Illumina TruSeq adapters added in the second step. The libraries were sequenced on an Illumina NovaSeq using 2 x 150 bp paired-end reads. In the original analysis: Demultiplexing of reads and collapsing into UMI-guided consensus sequences were performed with migec v1.2.7. With mixcr v2.1.11, UMI consensuses were aligned to TRA and TRB V and J templates and assembled into clonotypes. Expanded or contracted clonotypes were those called significant by both edgeR and NoisET, with noise models trained on biological replicates. For edgeR calls, the thresholds were a false discovery rate-adjusted p below 0.01 and a log2 fold-change of 1. PCA with hierarchical clustering of max-normalized trajectories of the 1000 most abundant clonotypes was used as exploratory dynamics analysis. Separately sequenced CD4+ and CD8+ repertoires were used to assign a CD4 or CD8 phenotype to each responding clone. TCRdb's own reprocessing of the public reads used fastp at Q25 and MiXCR and kept productive beta chains. Each record represents a unique CDR3 protein, reported with the most common genes and DNA among its rows. V and J calls and clone size were set by TCRdb, not the authors. Across this sample there are roughly 200,000 distinct CDR3 sequences, with over 20% seen only once. Of the sample, 23% is held by the ten largest clones.

CDR1 SGHRS and CDR2 YFSETQ were looked up in the germline V gene. The CDR3 runs 14 amino acids, cysteine and phenylalanine included. The entry retains the CDR3 DNA only, 42 bases that are in frame from base 1. The germline V end is reduced by 4 bases and the J end by 5 bases; junction bases left unmatched: 4. What the research found in general, with its limitations: Contracting CD4+ clones appeared mostly in the CM and EM memory subsets, whereas CD8+ clones were enriched in EMRA. SARS-CoV-2 specificity of the second-wave clones peaking on day 37 was not confirmed. The study included only a couple of mild cases, and larger cohorts that include severe cases with pre-infection samples were judged to be necessary. Balanced CD4/CD8 phenotypes were observed for clones contracting from day 15 to 85, whereas a bias towards CD4+ was observed for a second wave of clones expanding from day 15 to 37. Some responding clones were found in pre-infection memory, which suggests that pre-existing cross-reactive memory T cells took part in the SARS-CoV-2 response.

PBMCs were isolated by Ficoll-Paque density gradient centrifugation. This receptor was identified in an adult woman who had mild COVID-19 (a few samples of this study predate the infection). The sample titles of this study are shuffled in the database, so cell type and time point are left out; the donor was told from shared clones. Sample: PBMCs or a T cell subset sorted from them (not recorded which). This receptor chain uses TRBV5-1 and TRBJ2-7; 12 central nucleotides agree with TRBD1. At the DNA level, the sequence is TGCGCCAGCAGCCTGGGACAGGGGGCCCACGAGCAGTACTTC. Translated, it reads CASSLGQGAHEQYF.